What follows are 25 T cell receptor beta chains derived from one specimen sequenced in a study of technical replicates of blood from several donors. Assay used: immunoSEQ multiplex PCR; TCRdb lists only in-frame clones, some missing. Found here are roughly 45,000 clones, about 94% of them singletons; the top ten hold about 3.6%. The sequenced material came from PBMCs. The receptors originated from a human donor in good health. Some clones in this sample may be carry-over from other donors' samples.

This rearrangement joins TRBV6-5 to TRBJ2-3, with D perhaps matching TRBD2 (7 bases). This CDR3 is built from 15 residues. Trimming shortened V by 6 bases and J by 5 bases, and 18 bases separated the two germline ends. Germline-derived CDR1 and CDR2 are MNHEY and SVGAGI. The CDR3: CASSRTDGGRDTQYF. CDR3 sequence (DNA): TGTGCCAGCAGCCGTACCGACGGGGGGCGAGATACGCAGTATTTT.

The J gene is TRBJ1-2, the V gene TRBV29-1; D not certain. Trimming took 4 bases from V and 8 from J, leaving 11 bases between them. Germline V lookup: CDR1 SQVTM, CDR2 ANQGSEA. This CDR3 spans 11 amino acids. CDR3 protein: CSVVPGGGYTF. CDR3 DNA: TGCAGCGTTGTCCCCGGCGGCGGCTACACCTTC.

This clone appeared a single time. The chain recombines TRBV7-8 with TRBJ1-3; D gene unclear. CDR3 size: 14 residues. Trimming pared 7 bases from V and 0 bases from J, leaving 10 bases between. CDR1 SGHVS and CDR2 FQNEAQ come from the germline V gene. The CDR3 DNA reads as TGTGCCAGCAAGGAGACCACCTCTGGAAACACCATATATTTT. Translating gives CASKETTSGNTIYF. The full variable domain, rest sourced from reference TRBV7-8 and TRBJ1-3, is GAGVSQSPRYKVAKRGQDVALRCDPISGHVSLFWYQQALGQGPEFLTYFQNEAQLDKSGLPSDRFFAERPEGSVSTLKIQRTQQEDSAVYLCASKETTSGNTIYFGEGSWLTVV.

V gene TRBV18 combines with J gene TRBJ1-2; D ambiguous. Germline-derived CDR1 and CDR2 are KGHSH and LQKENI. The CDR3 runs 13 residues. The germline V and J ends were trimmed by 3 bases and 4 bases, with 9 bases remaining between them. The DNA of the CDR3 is TGTGCCAGCTCACCCCAGGAGGGCTATGGCTACACCTTC. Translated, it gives CASSPQEGYGYTF.

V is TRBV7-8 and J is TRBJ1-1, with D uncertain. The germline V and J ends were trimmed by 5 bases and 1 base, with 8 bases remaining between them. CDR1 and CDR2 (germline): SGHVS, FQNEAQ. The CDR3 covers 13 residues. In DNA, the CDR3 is TGTGCCAGCAGCCAGTACAAGAACACTGAAGCTTTCTTT. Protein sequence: CASSQYKNTEAFF.

In nucleotides, the CDR3 is TGTGCCAGCAGCCAAGAAAGGGTAGCGGGAGGGCCTCAGTTCTTC. Its protein product is CASSQERVAGGPQFF. The chain carries TRBV4-2 and TRBJ2-1; 11 bases line up with TRBD2. With V trimmed by 0 bases and J by 13 bases, 8 bases remained unmatched. Per the germline V gene, CDR1 is LGHNA and CDR2 is YNFKEQ. CDR3 length equals 15 residues.

In DNA form, the CDR3 reads TGTGCCAGCAGTATACAGGGGGCTGGATATGGCTACACCTTC. It is translated as CASSIQGAGYGYTF. The chain is built from TRBV6-6 and TRBJ1-2, with 9 bases matching TRBD1. The ends lost 5 bases at V and 5 bases at J; junction bases unmatched: 6. Germline V lookup: CDR1 MNHNY, CDR2 SVGAGI (reference sequence). The CDR3 consists of 14 residues.

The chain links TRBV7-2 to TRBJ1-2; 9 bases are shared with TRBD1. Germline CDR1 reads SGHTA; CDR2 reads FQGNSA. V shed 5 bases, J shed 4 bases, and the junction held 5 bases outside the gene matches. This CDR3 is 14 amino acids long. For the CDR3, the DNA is TGTGCCAGCAGCCGAGGGACAGGGCCCTATGGCTACACCTTC. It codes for CASSRGTGPYGYTF.

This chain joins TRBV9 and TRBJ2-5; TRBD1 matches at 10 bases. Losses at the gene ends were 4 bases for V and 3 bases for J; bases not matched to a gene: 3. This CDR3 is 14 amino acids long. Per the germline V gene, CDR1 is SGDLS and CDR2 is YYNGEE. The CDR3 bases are TGTGCCAGCAGCCCCGGGACAGGGGAAGAGACCCAGTACTTC. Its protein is CASSPGTGEETQYF. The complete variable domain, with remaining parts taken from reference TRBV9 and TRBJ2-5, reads DSGVTQTPKHLITATGQRVTLRCSPRSGDLSVYWYQQSLDQGLQFLIQYYNGEERAKGNILERFSAQQFPDLHSELNLSSLELGDSALYFCASSPGTGEETQYFGPGTRLLVL.

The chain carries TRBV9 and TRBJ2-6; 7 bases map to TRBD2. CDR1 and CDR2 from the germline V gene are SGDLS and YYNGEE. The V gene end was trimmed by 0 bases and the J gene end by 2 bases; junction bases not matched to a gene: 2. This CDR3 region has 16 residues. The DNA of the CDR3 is TGTGCCAGCAGCGTAGCTGGGGGGGCTGGGGCCAACGTCCTGACTTTC. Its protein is CASSVAGGAGANVLTF.

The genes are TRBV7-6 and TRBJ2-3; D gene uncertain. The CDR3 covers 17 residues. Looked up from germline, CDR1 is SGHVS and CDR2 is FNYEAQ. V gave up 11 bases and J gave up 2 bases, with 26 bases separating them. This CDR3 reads CASSRAVAGTNTDTQYF. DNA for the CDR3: TGTGCCTCAAGCCGCGCGGTGGCTGGAACAAACACAGATACGCAGTATTTT.

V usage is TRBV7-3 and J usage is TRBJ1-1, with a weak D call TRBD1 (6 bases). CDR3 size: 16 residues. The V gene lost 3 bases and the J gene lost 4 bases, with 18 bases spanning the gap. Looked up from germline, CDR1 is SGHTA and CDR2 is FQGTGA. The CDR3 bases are TGTGCCAGCAGCTTGAATAGACAGGAACGTTTCACTGAAGCTTTCTTT. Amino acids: CASSLNRQERFTEAFF.

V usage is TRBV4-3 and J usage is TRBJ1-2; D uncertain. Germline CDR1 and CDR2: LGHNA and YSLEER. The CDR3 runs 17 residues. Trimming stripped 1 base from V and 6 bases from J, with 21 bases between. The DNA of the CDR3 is TGCGCCAGCAGCCAAGTGGGGTGGGAGGGCTTGGGAAATGGCTACACCTTC. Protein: CASSQVGWEGLGNGYTF.

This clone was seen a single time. This CDR3 reads CAISLGQGGTEAFF. CDR3 DNA: TGTGCCATCAGTTTAGGACAGGGGGGCACTGAAGCTTTCTTT. This rearrangement joins TRBV10-3 to TRBJ1-1, with 10 nucleotides matching TRBD1. The CDR3 sequence is 14 residues long. Germline CDR1 is ENHRY and CDR2 is SYGVKD. The trim removed 5 bases at V and 4 bases at J, leaving 4 bases unmatched.

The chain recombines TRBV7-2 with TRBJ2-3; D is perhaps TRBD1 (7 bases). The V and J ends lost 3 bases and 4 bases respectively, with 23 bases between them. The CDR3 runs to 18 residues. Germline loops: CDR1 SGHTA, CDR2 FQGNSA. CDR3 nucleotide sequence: TGTGCCAGCAGCTTCAGGGGGTCGGTCTCGGGGGACGCAGATACGCAGTATTTT. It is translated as CASSFRGSVSGDADTQYF.

The CDR3 sequence: CASSVGPTGLAGVIQETQYF. The CDR3 region has the DNA TGTGCCAGCAGCGTAGGGCCGACGGGACTAGCGGGGGTGATCCAAGAGACCCAGTACTTC. The gene calls are TRBV9 and TRBJ2-5; 14 bases align to TRBD2. The CDR3 runs 20 residues. CDR1 is SGDLS and CDR2 is YYNGEE in the germline V gene. J lost 1 base, V lost 0 bases, and 11 bases had no gene match.

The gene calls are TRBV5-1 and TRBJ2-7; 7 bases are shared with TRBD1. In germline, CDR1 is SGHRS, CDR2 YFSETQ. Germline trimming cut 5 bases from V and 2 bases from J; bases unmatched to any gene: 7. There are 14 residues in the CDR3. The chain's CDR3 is CASRRDRVPYEQYF. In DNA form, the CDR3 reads TGCGCCAGCAGGCGAGACAGGGTCCCCTACGAGCAGTACTTC.

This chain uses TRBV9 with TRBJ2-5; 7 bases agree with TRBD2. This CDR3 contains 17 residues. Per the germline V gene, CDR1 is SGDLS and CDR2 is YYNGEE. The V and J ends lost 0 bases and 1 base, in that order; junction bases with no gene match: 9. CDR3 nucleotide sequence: TGTGCCAGCAGCGTAGGTGGATCTAGCGGTCCCCAAGAGACCCAGTACTTC. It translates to CASSVGGSSGPQETQYF. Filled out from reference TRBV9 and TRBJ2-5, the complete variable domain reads DSGVTQTPKHLITATGQRVTLRCSPRSGDLSVYWYQQSLDQGLQFLIQYYNGEERAKGNILERFSAQQFPDLHSELNLSSLELGDSALYFCASSVGGSSGPQETQYFGPGTRLLVL.

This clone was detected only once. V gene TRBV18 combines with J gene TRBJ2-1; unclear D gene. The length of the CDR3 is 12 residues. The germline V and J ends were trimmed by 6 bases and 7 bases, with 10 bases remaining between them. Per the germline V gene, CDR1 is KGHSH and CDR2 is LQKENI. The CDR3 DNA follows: TGTGCCAGCTCTCTACTCCTTAATGAGCAGTTCTTC. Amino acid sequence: CASSLLLNEQFF.

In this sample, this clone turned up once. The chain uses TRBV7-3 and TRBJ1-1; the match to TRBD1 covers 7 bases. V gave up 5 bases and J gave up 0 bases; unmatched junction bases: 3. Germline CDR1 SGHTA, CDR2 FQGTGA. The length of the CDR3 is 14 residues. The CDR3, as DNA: TGTGCCAGCAGCATGCAGGGGGTGAACACTGAAGCTTTCTTT. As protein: CASSMQGVNTEAFF.

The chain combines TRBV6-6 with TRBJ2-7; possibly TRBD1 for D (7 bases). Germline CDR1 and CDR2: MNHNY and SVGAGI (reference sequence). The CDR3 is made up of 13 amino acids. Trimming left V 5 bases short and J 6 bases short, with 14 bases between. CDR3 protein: CASSLRGAGEQYF. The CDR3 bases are TGTGCCAGCAGTCTCAGGGGGGCCGGCGAGCAGTACTTC.

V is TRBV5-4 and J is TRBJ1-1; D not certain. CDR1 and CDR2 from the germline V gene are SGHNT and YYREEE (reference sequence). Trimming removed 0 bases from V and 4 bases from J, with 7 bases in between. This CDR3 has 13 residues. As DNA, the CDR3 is TGTGCCAGCAGCTTGGGGACTACCACTGAAGCTTTCTTT. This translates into CASSLGTTTEAFF.

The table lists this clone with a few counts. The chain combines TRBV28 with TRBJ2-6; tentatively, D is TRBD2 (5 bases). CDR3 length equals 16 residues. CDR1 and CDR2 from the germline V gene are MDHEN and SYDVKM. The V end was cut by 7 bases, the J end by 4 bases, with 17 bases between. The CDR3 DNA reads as TGTGCCAGCACTAATACTGGTCCGGGAGGGGCCAACGTCCTGACTTTC. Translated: CASTNTGPGGANVLTF.

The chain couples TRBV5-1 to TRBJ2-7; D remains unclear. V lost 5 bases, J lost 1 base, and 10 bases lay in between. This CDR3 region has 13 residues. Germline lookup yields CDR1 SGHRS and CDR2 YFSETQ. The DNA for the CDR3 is TGCGCCAGCAGTTTTACACCTTCCTACGAGCAGTACTTC. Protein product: CASSFTPSYEQYF.

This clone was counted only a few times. The DNA for the CDR3 is TGCGCCAGCAGCGTGGGAGATGGAAACACCATATATTTT. It codes for CASSVGDGNTIYF. V gene TRBV5-1 combines with J gene TRBJ1-3; D is uncertain. CDR3 length: 13 residues. The V end was cut by 4 bases, the J end by 3 bases, with 8 bases between. Germline lookup yields CDR1 SGHRS and CDR2 YFSETQ.